This is a list of T cell receptor beta chains from one sample in a study of tumor and adjacent non-tumor tissue in lung cancer. TCRdb passed the multiplex PCR reads through MiXCR, listing each CDR3 protein once. This repertoire shows some 80,000 distinct CDR3 sequences, approximately 73% found once; its top ten account for about a fifth. The sequenced material came from distant non-tumor lung tissue. These receptors originate from a woman aged 45-65 years with non-small cell lung cancer. The CDR3 runs from the conserved cysteine through the conserved F or W. Fields, in order: V gene, J gene, CDR3 protein.

>TRBV4-1|TRBJ2-7
CASSQDLFRLAGGSEQHF
>TRBV28|TRBJ2-7
CASSYGQLAYEQYF
>TRBV5-1|TRBJ2-3
CASSLGAGSSTDMQYF
>TRBV12-3/TRBV12-4|TRBJ2-2
CASSLWTGTSTGDLFF
>TRBV6-6|TRBJ2-7
CASSSPGSSYKQYF
>TRBV28|TRBJ1-2
CASNSMARTDDYTF
>TRBV6-5|TRBJ1-4
CASSHLNQGGSNEKLFF
>TRBV10-1|TRBJ2-1
CASSDAGGVDELFF
>TRBV29-1|TRBJ2-7
CSDVGEAGGVLYEQYF
>TRBV11-2|TRBJ2-7
CASSTGAGRTYGQYF
>TRBV29-1|TRBJ2-7
CSFISGKAVHEQYF
>TRBV12-3/TRBV12-4|TRBJ2-7
CASRGKGYGQYF
>TRBV6-1|TRBJ1-1
CASSATAVEAFF
>TRBV6-5|TRBJ2-1
CACSYSALLLESEQFF
>TRBV6-5|TRBJ2-7
CASSSQASYEQYF
>TRBV12-3/TRBV12-4|TRBJ2-2
CARSQGRGSNTGELFF
>TRBV6-1|TRBJ1-1
CASSNRWERVNTEAFF
>TRBV11-2|TRBJ2-3
CASSLASTDTQYF
>TRBV29-1|TRBJ1-4
CSVQLLENRGRENLFF
>TRBV5-4|TRBJ2-1
CASSSLALSSYDEQLF
>TRBV6-2/TRBV6-3|TRBJ2-2
CASMPRLASIRELFF
>TRBV10-3|TRBJ2-7
CAISGVDSSSYEQYF
>TRBV10-3|TRBJ2-3
CAISEGDMSTDTQYF
>TRBV5-1|TRBJ2-7
CASSLASGSYEQYF
>TRBV12-3/TRBV12-4|TRBJ2-2
CVSNTGTGATNTGELFF
>TRBV10-3|TRBJ2-5
CATAGSRDQETQYF
>TRBV4-1|TRBJ2-3
CASQTSVTHTQYF
>TRBV29-1|TRBJ1-5
CSVDLGGGGDQPQHF
>TRBV5-6|TRBJ2-7
CASSLWASGKVEQYF
>TRBV29-1|TRBJ1-4
CIVGESDEKLFF
>TRBV4-1|TRBJ2-1
CASSLDSGWDRGFHNEQLF
>TRBV20-1|TRBJ2-3
CSVRNHGTSTDTRYF
>TRBV6-5|TRBJ1-3
CASRSSGNTIHF
>TRBV7-9|TRBJ1-3
CASSSGRGPASGNTIYF
>TRBV18|TRBJ1-6
CASSPLPGQDSPLHF
>TRBV6-5|TRBJ1-2
CASSYAGTALHDYTF
>TRBV4-1|.
CASSQVTGYNQPQYF
>TRBV5-1|TRBJ1-2
CASSLYPGQEAYGYTF
>TRBV4-1|TRBJ1-5
CASSQTSQGHNQPQHF
>TRBV20-1|TRBJ2-3
CGARLPGRRGGTDTQYF
>TRBV6-2/TRBV6-3|TRBJ2-5
CASKGRRDPRGGQETQYF
>TRBV10-1|TRBJ2-5
CASCESGQRQTQYF
>TRBV14|TRBJ1-3
CASSQDRTLRNAIYF